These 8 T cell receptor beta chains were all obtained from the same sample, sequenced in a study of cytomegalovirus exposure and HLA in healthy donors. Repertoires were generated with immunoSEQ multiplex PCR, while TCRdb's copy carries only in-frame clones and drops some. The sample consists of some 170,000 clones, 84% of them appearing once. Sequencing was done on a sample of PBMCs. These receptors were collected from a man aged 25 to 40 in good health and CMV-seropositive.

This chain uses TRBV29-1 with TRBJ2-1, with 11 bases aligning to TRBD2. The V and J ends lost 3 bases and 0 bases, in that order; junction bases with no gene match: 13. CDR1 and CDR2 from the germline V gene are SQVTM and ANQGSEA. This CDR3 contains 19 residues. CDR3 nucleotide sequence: TGCAGCGTTGAGCCCTCTCTCGCTAGCGGGGGGCCCTCCTACAATGAGCAGTTCTTC. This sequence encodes CSVEPSLASGGPSYNEQFF.

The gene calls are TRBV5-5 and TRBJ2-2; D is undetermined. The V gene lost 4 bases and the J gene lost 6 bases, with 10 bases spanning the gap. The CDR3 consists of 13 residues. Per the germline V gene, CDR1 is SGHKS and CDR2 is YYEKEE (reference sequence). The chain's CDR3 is CASSKDIAGELFF. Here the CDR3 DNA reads TGTGCCAGCAGCAAAGACATTGCCGGGGAGCTGTTTTTT.

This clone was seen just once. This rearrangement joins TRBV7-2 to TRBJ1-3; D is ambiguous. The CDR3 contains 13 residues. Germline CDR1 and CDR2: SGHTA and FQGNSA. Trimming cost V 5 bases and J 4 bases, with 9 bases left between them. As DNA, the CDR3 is TGTGCCAGCAGCCCGACGAGGGGAAACACCATATATTTT. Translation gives CASSPTRGNTIYF.

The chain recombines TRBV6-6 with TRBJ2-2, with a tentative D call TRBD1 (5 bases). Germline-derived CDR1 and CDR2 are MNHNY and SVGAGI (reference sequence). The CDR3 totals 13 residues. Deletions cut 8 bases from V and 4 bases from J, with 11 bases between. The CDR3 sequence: CASGARTTGELFF. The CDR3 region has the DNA TGTGCCAGCGGGGCCAGAACCACCGGGGAGCTGTTTTTT.

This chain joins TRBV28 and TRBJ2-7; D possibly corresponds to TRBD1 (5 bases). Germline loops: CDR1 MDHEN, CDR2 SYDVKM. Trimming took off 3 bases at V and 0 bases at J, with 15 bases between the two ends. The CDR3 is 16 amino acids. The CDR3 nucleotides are TGTGCCAGCAGTTTCACTAACCCCGACAGCTCCTACGAGCAGTACTTC. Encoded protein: CASSFTNPDSSYEQYF.

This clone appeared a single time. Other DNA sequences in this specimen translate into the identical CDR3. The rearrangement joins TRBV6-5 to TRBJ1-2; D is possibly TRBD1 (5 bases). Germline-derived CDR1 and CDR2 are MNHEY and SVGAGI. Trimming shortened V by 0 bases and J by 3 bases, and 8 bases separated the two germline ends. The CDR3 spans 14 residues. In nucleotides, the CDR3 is TGTGCCAGCAGTTACTCGAGCAGGGACTATGGCTACACCTTC. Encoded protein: CASSYSSRDYGYTF.

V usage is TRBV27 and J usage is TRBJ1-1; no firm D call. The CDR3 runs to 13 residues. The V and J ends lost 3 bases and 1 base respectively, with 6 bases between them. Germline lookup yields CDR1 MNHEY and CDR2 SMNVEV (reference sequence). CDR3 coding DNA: TGTGCCAGCAGTTTCCACAGGAACACTGAAGCTTTCTTT. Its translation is CASSFHRNTEAFF.

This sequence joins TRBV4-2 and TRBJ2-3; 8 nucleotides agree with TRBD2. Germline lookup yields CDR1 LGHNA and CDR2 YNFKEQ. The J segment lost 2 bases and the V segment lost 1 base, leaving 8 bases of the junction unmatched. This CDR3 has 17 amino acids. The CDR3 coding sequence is TGTGCCAGCAGCCAAGTTTTGGAAGCGGGAGTCACAGATACGCAGTATTTT. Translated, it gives CASSQVLEAGVTDTQYF.